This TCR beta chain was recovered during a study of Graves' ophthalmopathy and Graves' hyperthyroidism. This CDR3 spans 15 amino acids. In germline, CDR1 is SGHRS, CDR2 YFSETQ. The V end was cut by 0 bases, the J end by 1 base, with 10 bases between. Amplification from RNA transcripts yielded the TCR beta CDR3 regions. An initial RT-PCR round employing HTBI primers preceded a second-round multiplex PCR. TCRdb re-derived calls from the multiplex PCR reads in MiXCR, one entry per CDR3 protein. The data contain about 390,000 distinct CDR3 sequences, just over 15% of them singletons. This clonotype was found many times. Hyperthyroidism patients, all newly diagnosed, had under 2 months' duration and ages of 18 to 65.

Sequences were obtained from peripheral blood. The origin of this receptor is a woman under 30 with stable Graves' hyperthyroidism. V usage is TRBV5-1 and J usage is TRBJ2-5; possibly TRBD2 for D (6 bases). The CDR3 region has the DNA TGCGCCAGCAGCTTGGCCCGGGGGATCCAAGAGACCCAGTACTTC. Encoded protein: CASSLARGIQETQYF.